These 26 T cell receptor beta chains came from one sample sequenced in a study of blood T cell repertoires in COVID-19. Profiled with immunoSEQ multiplex PCR; TCRdb holds only in-frame clones, not every one. The sample holds over 200,000 clones, less than 85% seen once. Sequenced sample: PBMCs or T cells enriched from blood (not recorded which). The receptors originated from a man aged 55 to 70 who had recovered from COVID-19.

The chain has TRBV7-2 and TRBJ2-7, with 7 bases matching TRBD1. Germline CDR1 is SGHTA and CDR2 is FQGNSA. The CDR3 length is 15 residues. Trimming cost V 1 base and J 3 bases; bases outside gene matches: 6. DNA for the CDR3: TGTGCCAGCAGCTTAGTCTTTGCAGGGGGCTACGAGCAGTACTTC. It yields the protein CASSLVFAGGYEQYF.

The V gene is TRBV7-9, the J gene TRBJ2-1, with 8 bases that match TRBD2. V shed 5 bases and J 8 bases; nucleotides not matched to a gene: 8. The CDR3 spans 14 residues. The germline V gene has CDR1 SEHNR and CDR2 FQNEAQ (reference sequence). The CDR3 sequence: CASSLGLAGDEQFF. The CDR3 nucleotides are TGTGCCAGCAGCCTAGGACTAGCTGGGGATGAGCAGTTCTTC.

This chain links TRBV27 with TRBJ1-1; the D gene is possibly TRBD1 (6 bases). V was shortened by 6 bases and J by 4 bases, with 15 bases between the two germline ends. The CDR3 has 14 residues. From germline, CDR1 is MNHEY and CDR2 SMNVEV (reference sequence). CDR3 region: CASRTGQSGTEAFF. The CDR3 DNA reads as TGTGCCAGCAGGACCGGACAGAGCGGCACTGAAGCTTTCTTT.

The chain carries TRBV5-5 and TRBJ2-7; perhaps TRBD1 as D (5 bases). V dropped 0 bases and J dropped 3 bases, with 10 bases sitting between them. The CDR3 is made up of 14 amino acids. The germline V gene encodes CDR1 SGHKS and CDR2 YYEKEE (reference sequence). DNA of the CDR3: TGTGCCAGCAGCTTGGAACAGGCAGTCTACGAGCAGTACTTC. This encodes CASSLEQAVYEQYF. Variable domain in full (rest from reference TRBV5-5 and TRBJ2-7): DAGVTQSPTHLIKTRGQQVTLRCSPISGHKSVSWYQQVLGQGPQFIFQYYEKEERGRGNFPDRFSARQFPNYSSELNVNALLLGDSALYLCASSLEQAVYEQYFGPGTRLTVT.

This clone was recorded only once. CDR3 in DNA: TGTGCCACCAGTGGGTACACGGATACGCAGTATTTT. It specifies CATSGYTDTQYF. The chain joins TRBV24-1 to TRBJ2-3; D ambiguous. The CDR3 consists of 12 residues. Trimming removed 5 bases at V and 6 bases at J, with 8 bases between. Germline V gene sequence: CDR1 KGHDR, CDR2 SFDVKD.

V gene TRBV27 combines with J gene TRBJ1-1; the D is unclear. V was pared by 4 bases and J by 0 bases, with 15 bases between. In germline, CDR1 is MNHEY, CDR2 SMNVEV (reference sequence). This CDR3 comprises 16 residues. The chain's CDR3 is CASSSELRGLNTEAFF. DNA of the CDR3: TGTGCCAGCAGTTCAGAGCTGCGAGGATTGAACACTGAAGCTTTCTTT.

The chain has TRBV5-1 and TRBJ2-5; tentative D call: TRBD2 (7 bases). V lost 4 bases, J lost 4 bases, and 23 bases lay in between. This CDR3 region has 17 residues. CDR1 SGHRS and CDR2 YFSETQ come from the germline V gene. CDR3 protein: CASSLAGGRIMGETQYF. The CDR3 DNA is TGCGCCAGCAGCCTAGCCGGGGGGCGTATAATGGGAGAGACCCAGTACTTC. Filled out from reference TRBV5-1 and TRBJ2-5, the complete variable domain reads KAGVTQTPRYLIKTRGQQVTLSCSPISGHRSVSWYQQTPGQGLQFLFEYFSETQRNKGNFPGRFSGRQFSNSRSEMNVSTLELGDSALYLCASSLAGGRIMGETQYFGPGTRLLVL.

The V gene is TRBV3-1 (or the pseudogene TRBV3-2), the J gene TRBJ1-4, with a possible D match to TRBD1 (6 bases). The germline gives CDR1 LGHDT, CDR2 YNNKEL (reference sequence). Trimming cost V 3 bases and J 4 bases, with 12 bases left between them. The CDR3 is made up of 15 amino acids. The CDR3 sequence: CASSQKDSHNEKLFF. DNA of the CDR3: TGTGCCAGCAGCCAGAAGGACAGTCATAATGAAAAACTGTTTTTT.

This clone was observed a single time. The chain employs TRBV11-2 and TRBJ2-6; D ambiguous. Germline CDR1 is SGHAT and CDR2 is FQNNGV. V shed 8 bases and J shed 4 bases, with 18 bases lying between them. This CDR3 is built from 16 residues. CDR3 amino acids: CASRPFRSRGANVLTF. The CDR3 DNA is TGTGCCAGCCGCCCATTCAGGTCAAGGGGGGCCAACGTCCTGACTTTC.

V is TRBV4-3 and J is TRBJ1-1; D perhaps matches TRBD1 (5 bases). CDR1 and CDR2 from the germline V gene are LGHNA and YSLEER. The CDR3 has 15 residues. V lost 0 bases to trimming and J lost 5 bases, with 13 bases between them. CDR3 in DNA: TGCGCCAGCAGCCAAGATTTTGGGGCGGGAACTGAAGCTTTCTTT. Protein product: CASSQDFGAGTEAFF.

This clone was observed once. V gene TRBV6-2 or TRBV6-3 combines with J gene TRBJ2-7; a weak D match, TRBD2 (5 bases). V was clipped by 2 bases and J by 5 bases, with 10 bases between them. This CDR3 is built from 13 residues. CDR1 is MNHEY, CDR2 SVGEGT, per germline. CDR3 DNA sequence: TGTGCCAGCAGTTACCGGGGAACCAACGAGCAGTACTTC. It translates to CASSYRGTNEQYF.

This clone was seen a single time. The CDR3 region is CASSSGRSENTEAFF. As DNA, the CDR3 is TGTGCCAGCTCAAGTGGCCGGAGCGAAAACACTGAAGCTTTCTTT. This chain joins TRBV18 and TRBJ1-1; no definite D call. The V end lost 5 bases, the J end lost 2 bases, and 15 bases lay between the germline ends. CDR1 and CDR2 from the germline V gene are KGHSH and LQKENI. This CDR3 contains 15 residues.

The V gene is TRBV6-1, the J gene TRBJ1-2, with D maybe TRBD1 (6 bases). V dropped 2 bases and J dropped 8 bases, with 12 bases sitting between them. CDR1 and CDR2 from the germline V gene are MNHNS and SASEGT. This CDR3 comprises 13 residues. This CDR3 is CASSESARGGYTF. DNA for the CDR3: TGTGCCAGCAGTGAAAGTGCCAGGGGAGGCTACACCTTC.

This CDR3 is CASSPWGGLDTQYF. As DNA, the CDR3 is TGTGCCAGCAGCCCTTGGGGGGGCTTGGATACGCAGTATTTT. The chain carries TRBV7-9 and TRBJ2-3; tentative D call: TRBD2 (7 bases). Trimming took off 5 bases at V and 6 bases at J, with 15 bases between the two ends. Germline V CDR1 and CDR2: SEHNR, FQNEAQ (reference sequence). The length of the CDR3 is 14 residues.

The chain has TRBV24-1 and TRBJ1-1; TRBD1 aligns across 10 bases. Germline CDR1 reads KGHDR; CDR2 reads SFDVKD. The CDR3 loop spans 16 amino acids. Trimming removed 7 bases from V and 3 bases from J; junction bases left unmatched: 10. The CDR3 DNA reads TGTGCCACCAGGACTCGACAGGGGGCAGACGACACTGAAGCTTTCTTT. Its translation is CATRTRQGADDTEAFF.

Comment on this clone: Additional DNA sequences in this sample encode the identical CDR3. This chain joins TRBV6-5 and TRBJ1-2; D possibly corresponds to TRBD1 (5 bases). The CDR3 is 14 residues long. Germline lookup yields CDR1 MNHEY and CDR2 SVGAGI. V gave up 0 bases and J gave up 4 bases, with 9 bases separating them. The CDR3, as DNA: TGTGCCAGCAGTTACTCCGGCCAGGGCTATGGCTACACCTTC. Translated, it gives CASSYSGQGYGYTF.

The count of this clone is one. The CDR3 coding sequence is TGTGCCAGCAGTTCCCAGCGACTGGCCTACAATGAGCAGTTCTTC. It is translated as CASSSQRLAYNEQFF. The J gene is TRBJ2-1, the V gene TRBV27, with unresolved D. The CDR3 extends over 15 amino acids. Deletions cut 4 bases from V and 2 bases from J, with 12 bases between. From germline, CDR1 is MNHEY and CDR2 SMNVEV (reference sequence).

V gene TRBV3-1 (or the pseudogene TRBV3-2) combines with J gene TRBJ2-4; 13 bases align to TRBD2. The germline V gene encodes CDR1 LGHDT and CDR2 YNNKEL (reference sequence). The CDR3 loop spans 15 amino acids. With 1 base clipped from V and 10 bases from J, the junction kept 4 bases outside the gene matches. This chain's CDR3 is CASSQGLAGGGIQYF. The CDR3 region has the DNA TGTGCCAGCAGCCAAGGACTAGCGGGGGGAGGGATTCAGTACTTC.

V usage is TRBV7-9 and J usage is TRBJ2-3; 8 positions agree with TRBD2. Losses at the gene ends were 10 bases for V and 1 base for J; bases not matched to a gene: 7. The V gene's germline CDR1 is SEHNR and CDR2 FQNEAQ (reference sequence). This CDR3 spans 14 amino acids. In DNA, the CDR3 is TGTGCCATCGGGGGGGGAGTTGGCACAGATACGCAGTATTTT. Its protein product is CAIGGGVGTDTQYF.

The chain employs TRBV28 and TRBJ1-5; TRBD1 aligns across 7 bases. The CDR3 is made up of 15 amino acids. V shed 2 bases, J shed 2 bases, and the junction held 3 bases outside the gene matches. Germline CDR1 reads MDHEN; CDR2 reads SYDVKM. This CDR3 is CASSLLGQGNQPQHF. The CDR3 DNA sequence: TGTGCCAGCAGTTTACTCGGACAGGGCAATCAGCCCCAGCATTTT.

CDR3: CASSLRQGTSPLHF. The CDR3 DNA sequence: TGTGCCAGCAGTTTACGACAGGGTACTTCACCCCTCCACTTT. The V call is TRBV27, the J call TRBJ1-6, with 7 bases matching TRBD1. The germline V gene encodes CDR1 MNHEY and CDR2 SMNVEV (reference sequence). The V segment lost 2 bases and the J segment 9 bases; nucleotides outside the gene matches: 4. The CDR3 runs 14 residues.

For the CDR3, the DNA is TGTGCCAGCAGAGGGGACAGGGGATTAGGGACTGAAGCTTTCTTT. Its protein is CASRGDRGLGTEAFF. The chain couples TRBV11-3 to TRBJ1-1; 10 bases map to TRBD1. Losses at the gene ends were 6 bases for V and 5 bases for J; bases not matched to a gene: 9. CDR3 size: 15 residues. Germline assignment: CDR1 SGHNT and CDR2 YENEEA.

The chain uses TRBV7-2 and TRBJ1-2, with a weak D call TRBD1 (5 bases). This CDR3 has 13 residues. V was trimmed by 5 bases and J by 5 bases, leaving 12 bases between them. Germline V gene lookup returns CDR1 SGHTA and CDR2 FQGNSA. CDR3: CASSLRARYGYTF. The CDR3 region has the DNA TGTGCCAGCAGCCTCAGGGCGCGATATGGCTACACCTTC.

The rearrangement uses TRBV25-1 and TRBJ2-3, with 9 bases identical to TRBD1. Germline-derived CDR1 and CDR2 are MGHDK and SYGVNS. V gave up 2 bases and J gave up 0 bases; unmatched junction bases: 6. The CDR3 runs 17 residues. The CDR3 loop is CASSEAPGTGSTDTQYF. The CDR3 DNA is TGTGCCAGCAGTGAAGCGCCAGGGACAGGGAGCACAGATACGCAGTATTTT.

In nucleotides, the CDR3 is TGTGCCTGGAGTAAACTGACAGGGTGGTCTTTCTTT. This sequence encodes CAWSKLTGWSFF. V is TRBV30 and J is TRBJ1-1, with 7 bases that match TRBD1. This CDR3 has 12 amino acids. Germline V gene lookup returns CDR1 GTSNPN and CDR2 SVGIG (reference sequence). Germline trimming cut 2 bases from V and 12 bases from J; bases unmatched to any gene: 9.

This chain uses TRBV19 with TRBJ1-1; D is uncertain. Trimming took 5 bases from V and 1 from J, leaving 11 bases between them. Germline V lookup: CDR1 LNHDA, CDR2 SQIVND (reference sequence). This CDR3 is 14 amino acids long. The chain's CDR3 is CASSLATQNTEAFF. DNA for the CDR3: TGTGCCAGTAGTTTGGCCACACAGAACACTGAAGCTTTCTTT.